A single sample gave rise to the 15 T cell receptor beta chains below, sequenced in a study of T cells in Graves' hyperthyroidism and ophthalmopathy. RNA transcripts were the template for amplifying TCR beta CDR3 regions. RT-PCR in the first round (using the HTBI primer set) targeted the TCR CDR3. TCRdb reanalysed the multiplex PCR reads using MiXCR and keeps one entry per CDR3 protein. The sample carries approximately 570,000 distinct CDR3 sequences, 15% to 20% recorded once. Sequencing was carried out using blood. The receptor set was obtained from a man aged 40-50 years with Graves' ophthalmopathy.

The J gene is TRBJ1-2, the V gene TRBV3-1; TRBD1 matches 9 bases. The germline V gene encodes CDR1 LGHDT and CDR2 YNNKEL (reference sequence). Trimming at V came to 4 bases and at J to 3 bases, leaving 9 bases not matched to a gene. This CDR3 has 16 residues. CDR3 DNA sequence: TGTGCCAGCAGCCCACGGACAGGGGAGGGGGACTATGGCTACACCTTC. Amino acids: CASSPRTGEGDYGYTF.

This clonotype was counted at least ten times. The junction and the germline gene differ at one end; a read error may be behind it. The V and J genes are TRBV9 and TRBJ1-2; D uncertain. CDR1 SGDLS and CDR2 YYNGEE come from the germline V gene. The CDR3 covers 12 residues. This chain's CDR3 is CASSVEGYGYTF. CDR3 sequence (DNA): TGTGCCAGCAGTGTAGAGGGCTATGGCTACACCTTC.

The table lists this clonotype with a few counts. The chain links TRBV6-1 to TRBJ2-7; 7 positions match TRBD1. The CDR3 extends over 14 amino acids. J was trimmed by 1 base and V by 4 bases; bases with no gene match: 4. Germline V gene data show CDR1 as MNHNS and CDR2 as SASEGT. CDR3 in DNA: TGTGCCAGCAGTGTAGACAGGGCGTCCTACGAGCAGTACTTC. As protein: CASSVDRASYEQYF.

This clonotype showed up many times. The rearrangement joins TRBV28 to TRBJ2-5; TRBD2 aligns across 7 bases. Germline V CDR1 and CDR2: MDHEN, SYDVKM. After removal of 6 bases from V and 5 bases from J, the junction contained 9 bases not matched to a gene. This CDR3 contains 14 residues. This CDR3 reads CASRVGRRGETQYF. The CDR3 bases are TGTGCCAGCAGGGTCGGGCGGCGGGGGGAGACCCAGTACTTC.

This clonotype was counted between two and nine times. This chain links TRBV7-2 with TRBJ2-7; D is perhaps TRBD1 (6 bases). Trimming took 3 bases from V and 3 from J, leaving 12 bases between them. The V gene's germline CDR1 is SGHTA and CDR2 FQGNSA. The CDR3 extends over 14 amino acids. This chain's CDR3 is CASSFTGPYYEQYF. The CDR3 DNA reads as TGTGCCAGCAGCTTTACAGGGCCCTACTACGAGCAGTACTTC.

This clonotype was seen a few times. The junction departs from the called germline gene at one end, perhaps through a read error. This chain uses TRBV30 with TRBJ2-7; the D gene is possibly TRBD2 (5 bases). The CDR3 runs 14 residues. Germline V gene data show CDR1 as GTSNPN and CDR2 as SVGIG (reference sequence). The CDR3: CAWSVGPGSSEQYF. The CDR3 region has the DNA TGTGCCTGGAGTGTCGGCCCGGGGTCCTCCGAGCAGTACTTC.

About this clonotype: This could be a read error, since a much larger clone is one nucleotide away. J is TRBJ2-7 and V is TRBV20-1, with TRBD2 matching 7 bases. The CDR3 extends over 12 amino acids. Germline CDR1 is DFQATT and CDR2 is SNEGSKA (reference sequence). Trimming took 8 bases from V and 7 from J; bases not matched to a gene: 11. The CDR3 region has the DNA TGCAGTTCCGGGGGGAACCTGGATGAGCAGTACTTC. Its protein product is CSSGGNLDEQYF.

This clonotype was seen at least ten times. The rearrangement links TRBV18 to TRBJ2-5; possible D gene TRBD1, 5 bases. V dropped 5 bases and J dropped 2 bases, with 15 bases sitting between them. Germline V gives CDR1 KGHSH, CDR2 LQKENI. The CDR3 runs to 15 residues. CDR3: CASSRMGQPQETQYF. CDR3 coding DNA: TGTGCCAGCTCAAGGATGGGGCAACCGCAAGAGACCCAGTACTTC.

The chain combines TRBV5-5 with TRBJ2-5; D not resolved. Trimming cost V 2 bases and J 2 bases, with 7 bases left between them. Germline-derived CDR1 and CDR2 are SGHKS and YYEKEE (reference sequence). This CDR3 region has 13 residues. The CDR3 loop reads CASSFMQQETQYF. The DNA for the CDR3 is TGTGCCAGCAGCTTTATGCAGCAAGAGACCCAGTACTTC.

This chain uses TRBV5-1 with TRBJ1-4; the D is unclear. The CDR3 is 14 residues long. Deletions cut 0 bases from V and 5 bases from J, with 8 bases between. The germline V gene encodes CDR1 SGHRS and CDR2 YFSETQ. CDR3 sequence (DNA): TGCGCCAGCAGCTTGGAAGGGATAAATGAAAAACTGTTTTTT. Translation: CASSLEGINEKLFF.

CDR3 sequence: CAITGINYGYTF. As DNA, the CDR3 is TGTGCCATCACGGGGATTAACTATGGCTACACCTTC. This sequence joins TRBV10-3 and TRBJ1-2; D gene ambiguous. Germline V lookup: CDR1 ENHRY, CDR2 SYGVKD. The CDR3 length is 12 residues. The V end lost 7 bases, the J end lost 1 base, and 7 bases lay between the germline ends.

The sample holds many counts of this clonotype. The V call is TRBV12-3 or TRBV12-4, the J call TRBJ2-3, with 8 bases identical to TRBD2. There are 14 residues in the CDR3. V shed 3 bases and J 6 bases; nucleotides not matched to a gene: 5. DNA for the CDR3: TGTGCCAGCAGTTTTGCAACTAGCGGCGATACGCAGTATTTT. Protein product: CASSFATSGDTQYF.

This clonotype was detected only a few times. The chain joins TRBV12-3 or TRBV12-4 to TRBJ2-2; either TRBD1 or TRBD2 may fit D (5 bases each). This CDR3 is 16 amino acids long. The ends were cut back, 6 bases at V and 1 base at J, with 15 bases in the middle. The CDR3 DNA sequence: TGTGCCAGCAGCCCGGGGCCAACGCAGAACACCGGGGAGCTGTTTTTT. Protein product: CASSPGPTQNTGELFF.

This clonotype appeared many times. The chain links TRBV7-3 to TRBJ2-1; D is possibly TRBD1 or TRBD2 (6 bases each). CDR1 and CDR2 (germline): SGHTA, FQGTGA. Trimming took 5 bases from V and 8 from J, leaving 25 bases between them. The CDR3 spans 17 residues. CDR3 in amino acids: CASSPNGPQGGIHEQFF. CDR3 bases: TGTGCCAGCAGCCCAAATGGTCCGCAAGGGGGGATTCATGAGCAGTTCTTC.

V gene TRBV6-1 combines with J gene TRBJ1-6, with a possible D match to TRBD1 (5 bases). Trimming took off 6 bases at V and 7 bases at J, with 22 bases between the two ends. The CDR3 is 17 amino acids. Germline V CDR1 and CDR2: MNHNS, SASEGT. CDR3: CASSPLRGPTQNSPLHF. CDR3 nucleotide sequence: TGTGCCAGCAGCCCCCTACGGGGACCCACTCAAAATTCACCCCTCCACTTT.